This T cell receptor (beta chain) was documented in a study of blood T cell repertoires in COVID-19. At the level of the study: Samples taken during acute and convalescent COVID-19 were collected in the United States, Italy and Spain. PBMCs, B-cell-depleted T cells, or T cells provided the cDNA or gDNA that made up the material.

The CDR3 totals 14 residues. V shed 7 bases and J shed 0 bases, with 13 bases lying between them. Germline assignment: CDR1 SNHLY and CDR2 FYNNEI. Source study methods: The authors estimated nucleated cell counts from reference gene primer amplification. Data came from immunoSEQ multiplex PCR; TCRdb stores just in-frame clones and leaves some out. V, J and clone size are taken as reported in that table, and D and trimming were inferred from the DNA itself. The table shows approximately 27,000 clones, with roughly nine tenths occurring only once. Sequenced input: peripheral blood. The receptor's source is a human donor with acute or convalescent COVID-19. The donor label of this sample is uncertain. This chain links TRBV2 with TRBJ2-7; possibly TRBD1 for D (5 bases). CDR3 sequence: CASKRDSSSYEQYF. The CDR3 DNA is TGTGCCAGCAAGAGAGACAGTAGCTCCTACGAGCAGTACTTC.